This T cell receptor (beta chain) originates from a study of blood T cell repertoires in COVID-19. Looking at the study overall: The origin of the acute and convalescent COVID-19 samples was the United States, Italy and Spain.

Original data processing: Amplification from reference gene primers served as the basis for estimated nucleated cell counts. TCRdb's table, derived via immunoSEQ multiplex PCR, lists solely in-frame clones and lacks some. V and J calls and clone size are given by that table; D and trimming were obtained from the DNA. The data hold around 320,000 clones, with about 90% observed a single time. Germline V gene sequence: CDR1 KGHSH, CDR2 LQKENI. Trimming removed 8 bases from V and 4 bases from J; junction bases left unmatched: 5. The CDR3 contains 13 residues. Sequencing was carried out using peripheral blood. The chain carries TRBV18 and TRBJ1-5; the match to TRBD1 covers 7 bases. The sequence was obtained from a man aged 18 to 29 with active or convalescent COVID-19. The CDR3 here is CASTGDGNQPQHF. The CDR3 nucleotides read TGTGCCAGCACAGGGGATGGGAATCAGCCCCAGCATTTT.